This T cell receptor beta chain stems from a study of response to subunit inactivated influenza vaccine (dated by TCRdb to between 2017 and 2018). Background for the entire study: Deep quantitative T cell receptor repertoire profiling was used in the study to track responses to a trivalent subunit inactivated influenza vaccine.

The research as a whole found: The authors proposed that each seasonal influenza vaccination may bring in only a limited number of new T cells.

The germline V gene supplies CDR1 SGHRS and CDR2 YFSETQ. V is reduced by 0 bases and J by 5 bases, leaving a spacing of 14 bases between them. From cysteine to phenylalanine, the CDR3 is 15 amino acids long. Here the CDR3 DNA is all that survives: 45 bases in frame from base 1. Library preparation used RT-PCR. The sequencer was an Illumina HiSeq 2500. TCRdb's own reprocessing of the public reads used fastp at Q25 and MiXCR and kept productive beta chains. CDR3 protein sequences are deduplicated, and each keeps its most common genes and DNA. Present in this sample are 400,000 to 650,000 distinct CDR3 sequences, roughly 7.6% of which were seen just once. The ten largest clones capture over 10% of the sample. As for this clonotype: Its antigen remains unidentified. Base-call qualities are not available, and no considerably larger clone is one nucleotide away.

The specimen comprised PBMCs from blood, sampled around 25 months after vaccination. This chain joins TRBV5-1 to TRBJ1-1, and the D gene may be TRBD1, 5 bases matching. The receptor was derived from a man aged 50 to 69 who received an inactivated influenza vaccine. Donor details come from another sample of the same person, matched by shared clones. The nucleotide sequence reads as follows: TGCGCCAGCAGCTTGGCCGGGGCAGGGAGGACTGAAGCTTTCTTT. Its protein is CASSLAGAGRTEAFF.